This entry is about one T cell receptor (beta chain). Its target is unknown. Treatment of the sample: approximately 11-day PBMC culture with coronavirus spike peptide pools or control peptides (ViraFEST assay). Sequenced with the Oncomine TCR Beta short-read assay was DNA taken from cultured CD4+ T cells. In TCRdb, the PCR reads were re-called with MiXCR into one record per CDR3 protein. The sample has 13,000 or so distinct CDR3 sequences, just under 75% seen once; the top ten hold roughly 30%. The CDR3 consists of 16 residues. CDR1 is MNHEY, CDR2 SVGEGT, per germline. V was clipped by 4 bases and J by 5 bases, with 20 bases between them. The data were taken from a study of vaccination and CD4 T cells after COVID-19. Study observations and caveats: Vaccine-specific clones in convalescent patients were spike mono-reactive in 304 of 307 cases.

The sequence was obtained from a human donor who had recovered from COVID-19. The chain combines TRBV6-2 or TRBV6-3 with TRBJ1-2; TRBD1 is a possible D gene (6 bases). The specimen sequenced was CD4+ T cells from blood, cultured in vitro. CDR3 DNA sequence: TGTGCCAGCAGTTTCCCCTGGGACACCTCTTCGTATGGCTACACCTTC. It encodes CASSFPWDTSSYGYTF.